This T cell receptor (beta chain) was sequenced in a study of blood T cells in healthy people across ages. This clonotype came up a few times. Germline and junction disagree at one end, which may indicate a read error. Together with a sample-barcoded 5' primer, a J-beta primer mix was included in a second PCR lasting about 7 to 11 cycles. A single record per CDR3 protein comes from TCRdb applying MiXCR to the 5' RACE reads. The repertoire holds 700,000 to 900,000 distinct CDR3 sequences, with approximately 55% as singletons. Per the germline V gene, CDR1 is SGHRS and CDR2 is YFSETQ. The CDR3 spans 14 residues. Drawing of peripheral blood yielded 7.5 to 10 milliliters from each donor.

The V gene is TRBV5-1, the J gene TRBJ1-2, with 9 bases aligning to TRBD1. This TCR was recovered from an older man in good health. The sample consisted of blood. CDR3: CASSPDRGNYGYTF. CDR3 DNA: TGTGCCAGCTCTCCCGACAGGGGGAACTATGGCTACACCTTC.